Included here is one TCR beta chain sequence, with context. V lost 5 bases, J lost 0 bases, and 10 bases lay in between. The CDR3 is 14 amino acids. CDR1 and CDR2 from the germline V gene are SEHNR and FQNEAQ (reference sequence). The method was immunoSEQ multiplex PCR; TCRdb's version includes in-frame clones alone and lacks a portion of them. The data show about 400,000 clones, roughly 90% seen once. These data are taken from a study of cytomegalovirus exposure and HLA in healthy donors. The sample consisted of PBMCs. This clonotype was obtained from a young woman in good health and CMV-seronegative. The chain has TRBV7-9 and TRBJ1-1, with unresolved D. The CDR3 here is CASSPDIMNTEAFF. The CDR3 bases are TGTGCCAGCAGCCCCGACATAATGAACACTGAAGCTTTCTTT. Full variable domain (rest looked up from reference TRBV7-9 and TRBJ1-1): DTGVSQNPRHKITKRGQNVTFRCDPISEHNRLYWYRQTLGQGPEFLTYFQNEAQLEKSRLLSDRFSAERPKGSFSTLEIQRTEQGDSAMYLCASSPDIMNTEAFFGQGTRLTVV.